This T cell receptor beta chain was found in a study of T cell changes during pregnancy in multiple sclerosis. Germline V gives CDR1 SGHRS, CDR2 YFSETQ. This CDR3 contains 12 residues. V dropped 9 bases and J dropped 7 bases, with 16 bases sitting between them. Assay: immunoSEQ multiplex PCR; the TCRdb copy retains only in-frame clones and omits some. The repertoire includes over 45,000 clones, around 92% of them detected once, and roughly 0.91% sits in the top ten. The chain uses TRBV5-1 and TRBJ1-2; maybe TRBD1 (5 bases). Sequences were derived from CD4+ T cells from peripheral blood mononuclear cells, sampled in the second trimester of pregnancy. The sequence was collected from a female donor in good health, enrolled as a control in a pregnancy study. CDR3 DNA: TGCGCCACCCAGGGAGGGGCGCGTGGCTACACCTTC. It specifies CATQGGARGYTF.